This is a list of T cell receptor beta chains from one sample in a study of T cell changes during pregnancy in multiple sclerosis. Repertoires were generated with immunoSEQ multiplex PCR, while TCRdb's copy carries only in-frame clones and drops some. The sample comprises approximately 83,000 clones, around 93% of which are singletons, and roughly 2.2% rests with the top ten. The sequencing used peripheral blood, collected in the third trimester of pregnancy. These TCRs come from a female donor with multiple sclerosis, enrolled in a pregnancy study. Both conserved end residues are part of each CDR3. A D gene is named only where the DNA matches it firmly. Part of the rows lack a size; the others show once, few, many or a class for expanded clones.

V gene	J gene	D gene	clone size	CDR3 length	CDR3 protein	CDR3 DNA
TRBV15	TRBJ2-1	TRBD2	-	13	CATAGGGGSEQFF	TGTGCCACAGCCGGGGGGGGTGGCAGTGAGCAGTTCTTC
TRBV18	TRBJ2-1	TRBD1	-	14	CASSSDRGLDEQFF	TGTGCCAGCTCCTCGGACAGGGGGCTTGATGAGCAGTTCTTC
TRBV15	TRBJ2-4	TRBD2	-	15	CATSRDLAGGNIQYF	TGTGCCACCAGCAGAGATCTAGCGGGAGGGAACATTCAGTACTTC
TRBV7-8	TRBJ2-7	-	-	16	CASSKRIRDSSYEQYF	TGTGCCAGCAGTAAGAGGATCCGGGATAGCTCCTACGAGCAGTACTTC
TRBV28	TRBJ2-4	TRBD2	-	15	CASSYPSGGRNIQYF	TGTGCCAGCAGTTACCCCTCGGGAGGGAGGAACATTCAGTACTTC
TRBV5-1	TRBJ2-5	TRBD2	few	16	CASSDSTSGTGETQYF	TGCGCCAGTTCCGACTCGACTAGCGGGACGGGGGAGACCCAGTACTTC
TRBV27	TRBJ2-7	-	once	14	CASSLDSLSYEQYF	TGTGCCAGCAGTTTGGACAGCCTCTCCTACGAGCAGTACTTC
TRBV28	TRBJ1-1	-	-	14	CASSFSQGVTEAFF	TGTGCCAGCAGTTTTTCGCAAGGGGTGACTGAAGCTTTCTTT
TRBV5-8	TRBJ2-1	TRBD2	-	15	CASSLVLAGRGEQFF	TGTGCCAGCAGCTTGGTACTAGCGGGAAGGGGGGAGCAGTTCTTC
TRBV28	TRBJ2-3	TRBD2	-	14	CASSLGGSEVTQYF	TGTGCCAGCAGTTTAGGCGGGAGTGAAGTCACGCAGTATTTT
TRBV9	TRBJ2-5	-	-	16	CASSAGRAAIQETQYF	TGTGCCAGCAGCGCCGGGCGGGCGGCAATACAAGAGACCCAGTACTTC
TRBV6-1	TRBJ1-5	TRBD1	-	16	CASSVKTGQGNQPQHF	TGTGCCAGCAGTGTTAAAACGGGACAGGGGAATCAGCCCCAGCATTTT
TRBV30	TRBJ1-5	-	-	13	CAWGTGLNQPQHF	TGTGCCTGGGGGACGGGACTCAATCAGCCCCAGCATTTT
TRBV7-2	TRBJ2-1	TRBD2	-	18	CASSETGLAVLRYNEQFF	TGTGCCAGCAGCGAAACGGGACTAGCGGTCTTAAGGTACAATGAGCAGTTCTTC
TRBV27	TRBJ2-1	TRBD2	-	14	CASSSGLAANEQFF	TGTGCCAGCAGTTCAGGTCTAGCGGCCAATGAGCAGTTCTTC
TRBV7-2	TRBJ2-1	TRBD2	few	17	CASSLVPRLAFGNEQFF	TGTGCCAGCAGCTTGGTCCCGAGACTAGCATTCGGCAATGAGCAGTTCTTC
TRBV11-3	TRBJ1-1	-	-	14	CASSLRAGDTEAFF	TGTGCCAGCAGCTTAAGGGCCGGGGACACTGAAGCTTTCTTT
TRBV18	TRBJ1-2	TRBD1	-	12	CASARDRGGYTF	TGTGCCAGCGCCCGGGACAGGGGCGGCTACACCTTC
TRBV10-2	TRBJ1-2	-	-	14	CASREGGGNYGYTF	TGCGCCAGCAGAGAGGGGGGAGGGAACTATGGCTACACCTTC
TRBV2	TRBJ1-1	-	-	13	CASSRGWNTEAFF	TGTGCCAGCAGTCGGGGTTGGAACACTGAAGCTTTCTTT
TRBV11-1	TRBJ1-5	-	-	13	CASSLAGNQPQHF	TGTGCCAGCAGCTTAGCCGGGAATCAGCCCCAGCATTTT
TRBV18	TRBJ1-1	-	-	13	CASSPAVNTEAFF	TGTGCCAGCTCACCGGCAGTGAACACTGAAGCTTTCTTT
TRBV4-3	TRBJ1-1	-	once	17	CASSQHRVIRPNTEAFF	TGCGCCAGCAGCCAACACAGAGTTATAAGACCGAACACTGAAGCTTTCTTT
TRBV7-2	TRBJ2-5	-	-	14	CASRRAVQPETQYF	TGTGCCAGCAGGAGGGCTGTCCAACCAGAGACCCAGTACTTC
TRBV7-2	TRBJ2-7	-	-	13	CASRQASSYEQYF	TGTGCCAGTAGACAGGCGAGCTCCTACGAGCAGTACTTC
TRBV2	TRBJ2-7	TRBD1	-	13	CASSGTGGREQYF	TGTGCCAGCAGTGGGACAGGGGGGCGCGAGCAGTACTTC
TRBV6-5	TRBJ2-3	TRBD2	-	14	CASSSLAGTDTQYF	TGTGCCAGCAGTTCCCTAGCGGGCACAGATACGCAGTATTTT
TRBV29-1	TRBJ2-7	-	-	12	CSVAGTPYEQYF	TGCAGCGTCGCCGGGACACCCTACGAGCAGTACTTC
TRBV28	TRBJ2-2	TRBD2	-	15	CASRLAGGNTGELFF	TGTGCCAGCAGATTAGCGGGAGGGAACACCGGGGAGCTGTTTTTT
TRBV27	TRBJ2-7	TRBD2	-	16	CASSRRTSGRVHEQYF	TGTGCCAGCAGTCGCCGGACTAGCGGGAGGGTCCACGAGCAGTACTTC
TRBV19	TRBJ2-3	-	-	17	CASSIYSGTGNTDTQYF	TGTGCCAGTAGTATATATTCGGGGACTGGGAACACAGATACGCAGTATTTT
TRBV5-4	TRBJ2-1	TRBD2	few	16	CASSLDAGVAYNEQFF	TGTGCCAGCAGCTTGGACGCGGGAGTAGCCTACAATGAGCAGTTCTTC
TRBV28	TRBJ2-7	TRBD1	-	19	CASSHKGEDRAPNLYEQYF	TGTGCCAGCAGCCACAAGGGAGAGGACAGGGCCCCAAACCTCTACGAGCAGTACTTC
TRBV27	TRBJ2-7	-	-	13	CASSWQGGYEQYF	TGTGCCAGCAGTTGGCAGGGCGGCTACGAGCAGTACTTC
TRBV28	TRBJ2-7	TRBD2	-	15	CASSFRGLAVYEQYF	TGTGCCAGCAGTTTCCGGGGACTAGCTGTATACGAGCAGTACTTC
TRBV29-1	TRBJ2-7	-	-	11	CSVAGQHEQYF	TGCAGCGTGGCGGGACAGCACGAGCAGTACTTC
TRBV28	TRBJ2-3	-	-	14	CASSLVSNTDTQYF	TGTGCCAGCAGTTTAGTTAGCAACACAGATACGCAGTATTTT
TRBV28	TRBJ1-1	-	few	13	CASTRSGNLNAFF	TGTGCCAGCACTCGCTCCGGGAATTTGAATGCTTTCTTT
TRBV5-1	TRBJ2-3	TRBD2	-	16	CASSLRLAGDTDTQYF	TGCGCCAGCAGCTTGCGCCTAGCGGGAGACACAGATACGCAGTATTTT
TRBV5-4	TRBJ2-3	-	-	12	CASSQNLDTQYF	TGTGCCAGCAGCCAGAATCTCGATACGCAGTATTTT
TRBV6-4	TRBJ1-6	TRBD1	once	14	CASSESQGNSPLHF	TGTGCCAGCAGTGAATCACAGGGGAATTCACCCCTCCACTTT
TRBV28	TRBJ2-7	TRBD2	-	16	CASSYPRTSGKYEQYF	TGTGCCAGCAGTTACCCCAGGACTAGCGGAAAATACGAGCAGTACTTC
TRBV14	TRBJ2-3	-	-	16	CASSPSPPSWPDTQYF	TGTGCCAGCAGCCCGTCTCCCCCCTCTTGGCCAGATACGCAGTATTTT
TRBV28	TRBJ2-1	TRBD2	-	19	CASSLLGTETSGDYNEQFF	TGTGCCAGCAGTTTATTGGGGACGGAGACTAGCGGGGACTACAATGAGCAGTTCTTC
TRBV4-3	TRBJ1-4	-	-	18	CASSQEDRGVRSNEKLFF	TGCGCCAGCAGCCAAGAAGACCGGGGAGTTAGGTCTAATGAAAAACTGTTTTTT
TRBV29-1	TRBJ2-7	-	-	13	CSVGGAGSHEQYF	TGCAGCGTTGGGGGAGCTGGGTCCCACGAGCAGTACTTC
TRBV10-3	TRBJ2-3	-	-	13	CAAGAVGTDTQYF	TGTGCCGCAGGGGCGGTGGGCACAGATACGCAGTATTTT
TRBV19	TRBJ1-4	-	-	12	CASSRREEKLFF	TGTGCCAGTAGTAGGAGAGAGGAAAAACTGTTTTTT
TRBV28	TRBJ2-3	TRBD1	-	18	CASSLDRAVSLPTDTQYF	TGTGCCAGCAGTCTTGACAGGGCCGTCAGTTTACCCACAGATACGCAGTATTTT
TRBV6-6	TRBJ1-1	-	-	12	CASSSTGTEAFF	TGTGCCAGCAGTTCGACGGGCACTGAAGCTTTCTTT
TRBV10-3	TRBJ2-7	-	-	14	CAINGGSIGVEQYF	TGTGCCATCAACGGAGGGTCAATCGGAGTGGAGCAGTACTTC
TRBV27	TRBJ1-5	-	few	14	CASGGSLTQQPQHF	TGTGCCAGCGGCGGATCTTTAACCCAACAGCCCCAGCATTTT
TRBV19	TRBJ1-1	TRBD1	-	12	CASSGDRGEAFF	TGTGCCAGTAGTGGCGACAGGGGGGAAGCTTTCTTT
TRBV29-1	TRBJ2-7	TRBD1	-	15	CSVEDRDRGLNEQYF	TGCAGCGTTGAAGATAGGGACAGGGGGCTCAACGAGCAGTACTTC
TRBV5-4	TRBJ1-2	-	-	13	CASRLPTGEGYTF	TGTGCCAGCAGATTACCAACGGGGGAAGGCTACACCTTC